This T cell receptor (beta chain) was found in a study of OX40 agonist ivuxolimab in advanced cancers. Study-level background: Patients took ivuxolimab, an agonistic anti-OX40 (CD134) antibody.

Sequenced by immunoSEQ multiplex PCR; TCRdb stores in-frame clones only, minus some. The table lists more than 15,000 clones, under 90% of them singletons. Collection of blood occurred at baseline, at cycle 4 day 1, and at cycle 7 day 1. CDR3 size: 16 residues. J was trimmed by 4 bases and V by 1 base; bases with no gene match: 2. Germline CDR1 SEHNR, CDR2 FQNEAQ (reference sequence). V usage is TRBV7-9 and J usage is TRBJ2-2; 11 nucleotides align to TRBD2. The source is an adult with an advanced solid tumor such as melanoma, head and neck, liver or kidney cancer. The sequencing used CD4+ or CD8+ T cells sorted from blood, collected in a trial of the OX40 agonist ivuxolimab. CDR3 bases: TGTGCCAGCAGCTTAGGACTAGCGGGGCTCACCGGGGAGCTGTTTTTT. Protein product: CASSLGLAGLTGELFF. The variable domain in full, with the rest retrieved from reference TRBV7-9 and TRBJ2-2, is DTGVSQNPRHKITKRGQNVTFRCDPISEHNRLYWYRQTLGQGPEFLTYFQNEAQLEKSRLLSDRFSAERPKGSFSTLEIQRTEQGDSAMYLCASSLGLAGLTGELFFGEGSRLTVL.